The next 2 T cell receptor beta chains were all read from a single sample in a study of cytotoxic CD8 clonotypes in ibrutinib-treated CLL. TCRdb's copy holds only in-frame clones and misses some; the assay was immunoSEQ multiplex PCR. The sample yields some 200,000 clones, just over 70% seen once. Sequences were derived from PBMCs, sampled after 12 months of ibrutinib treatment. The receptor source for this set is a human donor with chronic lymphocytic leukemia.

The DNA for the CDR3 is TGTGCCAGCAGCTTTGGTTTCGGGGTACGGGGCGGGGAGCTGTTTTTT. It translates to CASSFGFGVRGGELFF. The rearrangement uses TRBV11-2 and TRBJ2-2; D is perhaps TRBD2 (5 bases). Per germline, CDR1 SGHAT and CDR2 FQNNGV. The CDR3 contains 16 residues. The germline V and J ends were trimmed by 3 bases and 7 bases, with 18 bases remaining between them.

This clone was found a few times. The chain links TRBV9 to TRBJ2-5; D perhaps matches TRBD1 (5 bases). The CDR3 runs 13 residues. Trimming shortened V by 1 base and J by 4 bases, and 8 bases separated the two germline ends. CDR1 and CDR2 from the germline V gene are SGDLS and YYNGEE. The CDR3 reads CASSVQGRETQYF. Written as DNA, the CDR3 is TGTGCCAGCAGCGTACAGGGTAGAGAGACCCAGTACTTC.